The TCR beta chain described here comes from a study of post-analysis software for immune sequencing data. Across the study: Disease courses included relapsing-remitting, secondary progressive and progressive-relapsing multiple sclerosis.

TCR beta cDNA libraries had unique molecular identifiers. TCRdb called the PCR reads again in MiXCR, with one record for every CDR3 protein. The data contain approximately 630,000 distinct CDR3 sequences, approximately 59% of them seen just once; the ten biggest clones take up roughly 12%. V lost 4 bases and J lost 1, with 13 bases in between. CDR1 and CDR2 (germline): SGHDT, YYEEEE. The CDR3 has 15 residues. The study's findings and limits: Several TRBV segments were more frequent in patients than controls; TRBV5-6, TRBV5-1 and TRBV20-1 belonged to this group.

Comments on this clonotype: Its cognate antigen is unknown.

The sequence was collected from a girl aged 2 to 9 with multiple sclerosis. The sample taken for sequencing was blood. The rearrangement joins TRBV5-6 to TRBJ2-3; D gene uncertain. CDR3 amino acids: CASSVTVSRTDTQYF. In DNA, the CDR3 is TGTGCCAGCAGCGTAACAGTGAGCCGCACAGATACGCAGTATTTT.